These T cell receptor beta chains were read from a single sample in a study of somatic mutations in cytotoxic T cells in rheumatoid arthritis. Clones were read by immunoSEQ multiplex PCR, and TCRdb kept only the in-frame ones, dropping some. The profile covers 20,000 to 25,000 clones, with approximately 80% appearing a single time and roughly 3.8% taken by the ten largest. Sequenced material: CD8+ T cells sorted from blood. The receptors stem from an adult with rheumatoid arthritis. Both conserved end residues are part of each CDR3. D genes are given only for firm matches. A row's size may be missing; if present it is once, few, many or a size class.

J,size,D,V,CDR3,DNA
TRBJ2-7,.,.,TRBV19,CASSASRDGTYEQYF,TGTGCCAGTAGTGCAAGCCGGGACGGAACCTACGAGCAGTACTTC
TRBJ2-7,few,TRBD1,TRBV5-8,CASSPWDRTYEQYF,TGTGCCAGCAGCCCCTGGGACAGAACCTACGAGCAGTACTTC
TRBJ2-7,.,.,TRBV7-8,CASTPLRGSYEQYF,TGTGCCAGCACCCCCCTGAGGGGGTCCTACGAGCAGTACTTC
TRBJ2-1,.,TRBD1,TRBV11-2,CASSQRTGNEQFF,TGTGCCAGCAGCCAACGGACAGGGAATGAGCAGTTCTTC
TRBJ1-5,.,.,TRBV6-9,CSPGGVSNQPQHF,TGTTCCCCGGGCGGAGTAAGCAATCAGCCCCAGCATTTT
TRBJ1-6,.,.,TRBV9,CASSVGAKTGDNSPLHF,TGTGCCAGCAGCGTAGGAGCTAAGACAGGCGATAATTCACCCCTCCACTTT
TRBJ2-7,.,TRBD1,TRBV5-4,CASSLDSDRAGEQYF,TGTGCCAGCAGCTTGGATAGTGACAGGGCTGGCGAGCAGTACTTC
TRBJ2-7,once,TRBD2,TRBV5-4,CASSVLAGGSYEQYF,TGTGCCAGCAGCGTACTAGCGGGGGGATCCTACGAGCAGTACTTC
TRBJ2-3,.,.,TRBV6-5,CASRGTSTDTQYF,TGTGCCAGCAGGGGAACGAGCACAGATACGCAGTATTTT
TRBJ2-7,.,TRBD1,TRBV9,CASSPRRTGGGEQYF,TGTGCCAGCAGCCCACGACGGACAGGGGGCGGCGAGCAGTACTTC
TRBJ2-7,.,.,TRBV7-9,CASTSLGDISEQYF,TGTGCCAGCACCTCATTGGGGGACATATCCGAGCAGTACTTC
TRBJ1-2,few,.,TRBV10-3,CAISDDGEYGYTF,TGTGCCATCAGTGATGACGGAGAATATGGCTACACCTTC
TRBJ1-1,.,.,TRBV7-6,CASTTNPGVTEAFF,TGTGCCAGCACCACAAACCCAGGGGTCACTGAAGCTTTCTTT
TRBJ2-6,.,TRBD1,TRBV10-3,CAISELPRQGISGANVLTF,TGTGCCATCAGTGAGTTGCCGAGACAGGGGATCTCTGGGGCCAACGTCCTGACTTTC
TRBJ2-7,.,TRBD1,TRBV4-2,CASSQGEGTGGYEQYF,TGTGCCAGCAGCCAAGGGGAAGGGACAGGGGGCTACGAGCAGTACTTC
TRBJ1-1,few,TRBD1,TRBV19,CASTRDSLNTEAFF,TGTGCCAGTACCCGGGACAGCTTGAACACTGAAGCTTTCTTT
TRBJ2-7,few,TRBD2,TRBV4-1,CASSQELAGAYEQYF,TGCGCCAGCAGCCAAGAACTAGCGGGGGCCTACGAGCAGTACTTC
TRBJ1-1,.,TRBD1,TRBV11-1,CASSFTKTGKAFF,TGTGCCAGCAGCTTCACTAAGACAGGGAAAGCTTTCTTT
TRBJ1-2,.,.,TRBV2,CASRTDSLYGYTF,TGTGCCAGTCGGACAGACTCCCTCTATGGCTACACCTTC
TRBJ2-2,few,TRBD1,TRBV7-9,CASSPRPGGGELFF,TGTGCCAGCAGCCCCCGCCCAGGGGGCGGGGAGCTGTTTTTT
TRBJ1-1,.,TRBD1,TRBV5-1,CASSSGQGPAMNTEAFF,TGCGCCAGCAGCTCCGGACAGGGGCCCGCAATGAACACTGAAGCTTTCTTT
TRBJ2-6,once,.,TRBV7-6,CASSLDRESGANVLTF,TGTGCCAGCAGCTTAGACAGGGAGTCTGGGGCCAACGTCCTGACTTTC
TRBJ1-2,.,TRBD1,TRBV5-1,CASSPVNAQGADGYTF,TGCGCCAGCAGTCCCGTAAATGCTCAGGGGGCTGATGGCTACACCTTC
TRBJ2-7,.,TRBD1,TRBV4-2,CASSHPRTGMIYEQYF,TGTGCCAGCAGCCATCCCAGGACAGGGATGATCTACGAGCAGTACTTC
TRBJ2-7,once,.,TRBV29-1,CSVGVRGKVPYEQYF,TGCAGCGTTGGGGTGAGGGGGAAGGTCCCCTACGAGCAGTACTTC
TRBJ2-1,once,.,TRBV19,CASDRGPSYNEQFF,TGTGCCAGTGATAGGGGACCTTCCTACAATGAGCAGTTCTTC
TRBJ2-5,.,TRBD2,TRBV4-1,CASSPKRASGGETQYF,TGCGCCAGCAGCCCTAAGCGGGCTAGCGGGGGAGAGACCCAGTACTTC
TRBJ1-5,.,.,TRBV10-3,CAIARGGPNQPQHF,TGTGCCATCGCGAGGGGGGGGCCCAATCAGCCCCAGCATTTT
TRBJ2-7,.,TRBD1,TRBV16,CASSSGTDNYEQYF,TGTGCCAGCAGCTCAGGGACAGACAACTACGAGCAGTACTTC